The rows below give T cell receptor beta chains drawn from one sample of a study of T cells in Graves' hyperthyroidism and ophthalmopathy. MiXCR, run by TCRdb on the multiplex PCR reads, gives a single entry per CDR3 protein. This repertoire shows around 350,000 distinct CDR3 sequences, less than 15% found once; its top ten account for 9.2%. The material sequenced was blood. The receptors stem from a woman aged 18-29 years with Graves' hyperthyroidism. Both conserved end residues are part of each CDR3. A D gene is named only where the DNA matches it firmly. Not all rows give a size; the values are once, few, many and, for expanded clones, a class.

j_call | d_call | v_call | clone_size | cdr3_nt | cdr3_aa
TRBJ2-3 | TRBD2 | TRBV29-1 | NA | TGCAGCGTCGAACTAGCGGGGTCTAGCACAGATACGCAGTATTTT | CSVELAGSSTDTQYF
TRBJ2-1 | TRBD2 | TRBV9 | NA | TGTGCCAGCAGCGTGGGGACTAGCGGGAACTTTGAGCAGTCCTTC | CASSVGTSGNFEQSF
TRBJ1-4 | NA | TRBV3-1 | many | TGTGCCAGCAGCCAAGAATCGGGGGCATGGGGTGAAAAACTGTTTTTT | CASSQESGAWGEKLFF
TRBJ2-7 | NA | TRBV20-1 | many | TGCAGTGCTAGAGGCAATATTGGAACCTACGAGCAGTACTTC | CSARGNIGTYEQYF
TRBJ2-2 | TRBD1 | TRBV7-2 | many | TGTGCCAGCAGCCGACAGGGGAAAATGGGGGAGCTGTTTTTT | CASSRQGKMGELFF
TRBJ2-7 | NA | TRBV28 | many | TGTGCCAGCGCGGGTGAGATCTACGAGCAGTACTTC | CASAGEIYEQYF
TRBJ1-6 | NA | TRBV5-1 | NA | TGCGCCAGCAGCTCTATGACAGATAATTCACCCCTCCACTTT | CASSSMTDNSPLHF
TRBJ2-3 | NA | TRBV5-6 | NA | TGTGCCAGCAGCTTGTTGGGGTCCCGCCAGGGCACAGATACGCAGTATTTT | CASSLLGSRQGTDTQYF
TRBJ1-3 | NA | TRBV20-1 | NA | TGCAGTGCTATTCGGGGCACTGGAAACACCATATATTTT | CSAIRGTGNTIYF
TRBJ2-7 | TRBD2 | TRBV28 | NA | TGTGCCAGCAGTTCCCCTGAACTAGCGGGAGACGAGCAGTACTTC | CASSSPELAGDEQYF
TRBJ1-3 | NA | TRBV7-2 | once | TGTGCCAGCAGCCGGCAAATGGGGGGCTCTGGAAACACCATATATTTT | CASSRQMGGSGNTIYF
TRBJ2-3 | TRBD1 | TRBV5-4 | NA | TGTGCCAGCAGGCCAATGGGGGACAGGGAAGATACGCAGTATTTT | CASRPMGDREDTQYF
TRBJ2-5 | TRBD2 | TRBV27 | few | TGTGCCAGCAGTTACGGCGCGGGAGCGCTTTTAGAGACCCAGTACTTC | CASSYGAGALLETQYF
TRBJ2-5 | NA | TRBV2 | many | TGTGCCAGCAGTACCCGCGGGCGGGGGCGAGCTAACGAGACCCAGTACTTC | CASSTRGRGRANETQYF
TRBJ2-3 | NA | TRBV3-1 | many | TGTGCCAGCAGCCATAGCCGCAAGCGGGCAAGCACAGATACGCAGTATTTT | CASSHSRKRASTDTQYF
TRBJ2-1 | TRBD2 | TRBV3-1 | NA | TGTGCCAGCAGCCAAAGACGCGGACTAGGGGTCGACTCCTACAATGAGCAGTTCTTC | CASSQRRGLGVDSYNEQFF
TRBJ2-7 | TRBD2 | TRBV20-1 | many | TGCAGTGCTAGAGAGGGGTCGCGGGGACTAGCGGGTCCCGAGCAGTACTTC | CSAREGSRGLAGPEQYF
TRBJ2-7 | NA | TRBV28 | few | TGTGCCAGCAGTTTATCACGGGGAAACGAGCAGTACTTC | CASSLSRGNEQYF
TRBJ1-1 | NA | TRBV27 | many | TGTGCCAGCGGCCGACCCACTGAAGCTTTCTTT | CASGRPTEAFF
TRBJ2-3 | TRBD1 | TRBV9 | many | TGTGCCAGCAGCCGTGGACAGGGGGGTACAGATACGCAGTATTTT | CASSRGQGGTDTQYF
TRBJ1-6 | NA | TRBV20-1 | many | TGCAGTGCTAGCAGTTCCGATTCACCCCTCCACTTT | CSASSSDSPLHF
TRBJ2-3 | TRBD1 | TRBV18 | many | TGTGCCAGCTCACCAGGGGGACAGGGAGATACGCAGTATTTT | CASSPGGQGDTQYF
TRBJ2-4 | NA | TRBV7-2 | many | TGTGCCAGCAGCTTAGACACAGGGAGGGGCATTCAGTACTTC | CASSLDTGRGIQYF
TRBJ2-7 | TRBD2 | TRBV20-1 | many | TGCAGTGCTGGGACTAGCGGGAGTGTAGTTAAGCAGTACTTC | CSAGTSGSVVKQYF
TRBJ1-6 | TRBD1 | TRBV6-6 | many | TGTGCCAGCAGTTACTCGTTTGGGACAGGGGATAATTCACCCCTCCACTTT | CASSYSFGTGDNSPLHF
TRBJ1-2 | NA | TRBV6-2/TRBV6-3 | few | TGTGCCAGCAGTTACGGGAGTGTTACGGGATTGGACTATGGCTACACCTTC | CASSYGSVTGLDYGYTF
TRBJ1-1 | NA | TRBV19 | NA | TGTGCCAGTAGTATAGGGGAAGGTTACACTGAAGCTTTCTTT | CASSIGEGYTEAFF
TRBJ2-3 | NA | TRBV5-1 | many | TGCGCCAGCACAAACACAGATACGCAGTATTTT | CASTNTDTQYF
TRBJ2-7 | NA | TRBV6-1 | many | TGTGCCACCGATCGGGCCGGGAAGCAGTACTTC | CATDRAGKQYF